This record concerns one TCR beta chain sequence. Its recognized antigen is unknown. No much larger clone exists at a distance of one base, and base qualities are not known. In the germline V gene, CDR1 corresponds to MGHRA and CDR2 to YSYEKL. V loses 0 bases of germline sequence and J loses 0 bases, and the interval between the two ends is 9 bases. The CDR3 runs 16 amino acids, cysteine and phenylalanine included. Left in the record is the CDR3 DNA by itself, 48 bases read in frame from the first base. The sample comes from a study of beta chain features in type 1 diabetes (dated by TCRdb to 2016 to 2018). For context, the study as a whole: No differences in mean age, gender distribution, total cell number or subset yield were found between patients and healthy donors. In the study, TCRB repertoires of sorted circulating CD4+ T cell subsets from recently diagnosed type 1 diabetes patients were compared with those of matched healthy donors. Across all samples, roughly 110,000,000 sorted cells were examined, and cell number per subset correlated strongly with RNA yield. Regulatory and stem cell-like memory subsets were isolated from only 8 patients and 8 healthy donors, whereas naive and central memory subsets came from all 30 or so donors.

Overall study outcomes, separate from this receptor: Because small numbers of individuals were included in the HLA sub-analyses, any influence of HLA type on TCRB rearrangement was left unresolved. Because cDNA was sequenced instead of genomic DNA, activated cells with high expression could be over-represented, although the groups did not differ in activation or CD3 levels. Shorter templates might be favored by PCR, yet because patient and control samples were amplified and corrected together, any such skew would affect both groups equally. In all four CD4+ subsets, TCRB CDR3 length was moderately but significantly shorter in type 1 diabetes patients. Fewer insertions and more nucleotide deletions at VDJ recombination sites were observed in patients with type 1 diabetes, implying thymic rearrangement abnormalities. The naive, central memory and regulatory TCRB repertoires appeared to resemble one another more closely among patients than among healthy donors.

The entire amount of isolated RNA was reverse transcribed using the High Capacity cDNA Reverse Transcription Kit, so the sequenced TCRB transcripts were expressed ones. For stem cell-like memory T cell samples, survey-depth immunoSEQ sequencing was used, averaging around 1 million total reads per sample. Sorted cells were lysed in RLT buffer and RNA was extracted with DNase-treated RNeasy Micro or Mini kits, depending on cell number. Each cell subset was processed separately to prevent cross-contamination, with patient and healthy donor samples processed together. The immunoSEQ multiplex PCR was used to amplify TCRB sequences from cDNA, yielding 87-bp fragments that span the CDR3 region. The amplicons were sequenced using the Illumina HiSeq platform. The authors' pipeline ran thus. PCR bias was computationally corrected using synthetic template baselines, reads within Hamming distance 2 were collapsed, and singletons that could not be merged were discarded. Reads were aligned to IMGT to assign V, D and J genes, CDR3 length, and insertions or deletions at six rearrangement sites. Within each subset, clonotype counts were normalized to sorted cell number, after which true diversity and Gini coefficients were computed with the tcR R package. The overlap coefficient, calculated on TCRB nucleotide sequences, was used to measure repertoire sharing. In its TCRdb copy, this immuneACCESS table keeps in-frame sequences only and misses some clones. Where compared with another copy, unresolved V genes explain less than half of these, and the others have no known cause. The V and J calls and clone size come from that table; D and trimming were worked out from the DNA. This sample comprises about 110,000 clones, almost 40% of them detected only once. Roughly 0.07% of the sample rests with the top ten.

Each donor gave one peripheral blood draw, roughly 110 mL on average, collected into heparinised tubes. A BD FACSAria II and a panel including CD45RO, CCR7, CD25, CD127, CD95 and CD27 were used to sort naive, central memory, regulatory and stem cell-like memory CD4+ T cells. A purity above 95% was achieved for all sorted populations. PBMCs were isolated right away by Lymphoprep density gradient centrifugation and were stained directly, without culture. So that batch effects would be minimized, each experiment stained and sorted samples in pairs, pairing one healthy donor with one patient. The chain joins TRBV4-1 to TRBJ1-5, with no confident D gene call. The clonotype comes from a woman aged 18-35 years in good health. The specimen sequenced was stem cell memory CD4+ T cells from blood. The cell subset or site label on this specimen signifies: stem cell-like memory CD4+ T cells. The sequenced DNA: TGCGCCAGCAGCCAAGAGGGCCGGGGTAGCAATCAGCCCCAGCATTTT. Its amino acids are CASSQEGRGSNQPQHF.